This T cell receptor beta chain is drawn from a study of cytomegalovirus exposure and HLA in healthy donors. Primers: 60 Vbeta forward and 13 Jbeta reverse. Libraries were prepared by immunoSEQ multiplex PCR; TCRdb keeps only in-frame clonotypes and omits some of them. The sample includes about 170,000 clones, around 84% of them seen just once. This TCR was sampled from a man aged 18 to 35 in good health and CMV-seropositive. The sample comprised PBMCs.

The CDR3 loop reads CASTLTGVTNNEQFF. The CDR3 nucleotides read TGCGCCAGCACCCTTACAGGGGTCACCAACAATGAGCAGTTCTTC. The chain joins TRBV5-1 to TRBJ2-1; TRBD1 agrees at 7 bases. CDR3 length: 15 amino acids. Germline-derived CDR1 and CDR2 are SGHRS and YFSETQ. V shed 6 bases and J 5 bases; nucleotides not matched to a gene: 11.